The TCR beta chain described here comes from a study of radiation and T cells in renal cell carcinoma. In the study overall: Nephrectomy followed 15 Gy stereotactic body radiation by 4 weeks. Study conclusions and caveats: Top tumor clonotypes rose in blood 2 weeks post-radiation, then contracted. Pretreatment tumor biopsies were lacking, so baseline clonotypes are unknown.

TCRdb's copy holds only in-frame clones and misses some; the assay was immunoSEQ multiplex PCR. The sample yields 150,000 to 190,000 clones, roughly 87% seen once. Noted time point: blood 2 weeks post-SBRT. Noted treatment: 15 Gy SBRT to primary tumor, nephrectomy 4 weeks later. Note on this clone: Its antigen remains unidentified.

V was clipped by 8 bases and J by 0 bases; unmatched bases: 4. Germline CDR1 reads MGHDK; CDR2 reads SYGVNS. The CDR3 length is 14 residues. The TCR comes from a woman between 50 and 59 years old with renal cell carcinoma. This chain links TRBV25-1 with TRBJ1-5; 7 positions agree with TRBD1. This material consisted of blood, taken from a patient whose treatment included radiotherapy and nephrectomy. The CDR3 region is CASGTDYSNQPQHF. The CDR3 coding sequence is TGTGCCAGCGGGACAGATTATAGCAATCAGCCCCAGCATTTT.